This T cell receptor (beta chain) is from a study of blood T cell repertoires in COVID-19. Whole-study context: From the United States, Italy and Spain came samples of acute and convalescent COVID-19. Sample material is recorded as cDNA or gDNA derived from T cells, B-cell-depleted T cells, or PBMCs.

CDR3 size: 17 residues. Germline lookup yields CDR1 SGHTA and CDR2 FQGTGA. V was clipped by 1 base and J by 9 bases; unmatched bases: 7. In the authors' workflow: Scientists estimated how many nucleated cells there were by amplifying reference gene primers. This table comes from immunoSEQ multiplex PCR, and its TCRdb copy is limited to in-frame clones, with some not included. The V and J calls and clone size were taken over from that table, and D and trimming were inferred from the DNA. The repertoire holds under 45,000 clones, with 60% to 80% as singletons. The sequence was collected from a woman aged 70 to 79 with acute or convalescent COVID-19. This chain joins TRBV7-3 and TRBJ2-1; 15 bases align to TRBD2. Material: peripheral blood. CDR3: CASSLSGLAGGPSEQFF. CDR3 nucleotide sequence: TGTGCCAGCAGCTTAAGCGGACTAGCGGGAGGGCCAAGTGAGCAGTTCTTC.